This TCR beta chain was found in a study of CD8 T cells in ankylosing spondylitis. Making the TCR beta libraries involved quantitative 5'-RACE with molecular barcodes. Using its own MiXCR run on the 5' RACE reads, TCRdb lists one record per CDR3 protein. The sample carries roughly 700,000 distinct CDR3 sequences, roughly 19% recorded once. This clonotype was recorded a few times. As yet, its antigen is unknown. Regarding the study as a whole: Within ankylosing spondylitis blood, a TCR beta motif made up of under 10 highly homologous variants appeared to be characteristic. Earlier authors reported some of these motif variants in reactive arthritis synovial fluid and blood. Matched ankylosing spondylitis synovial fluid reportedly contained a significantly enriched population of disease-linked clones. Peripheral blood samples showed relatively rare disease-linked clones, and these clones were CD8+.

Trimming took 5 bases from V and 1 from J; bases not matched to a gene: 6. Germline V gene sequence: CDR1 SGHAT, CDR2 FQDESV (reference sequence). The length of the CDR3 is 18 residues. The chain links TRBV11-1 to TRBJ2-1, with 15 bases lining up with TRBD2. Sequenced sample: blood, either unsorted or a sorted T cell fraction (not recorded which). This sequence was found in a male donor with ankylosing spondylitis. In nucleotides, the CDR3 is TGTGCCAGCAGCCGGACTAGCGGGGGGGCGGAATCCTACAATGAGCAGTTCTTC. This codes for CASSRTSGGAESYNEQFF.